These T cell receptor beta chains were read from a single sample in a study of blood T cell repertoires in COVID-19. TCRdb's table, derived via immunoSEQ multiplex PCR, lists solely in-frame clones and lacks some. The sample shows about 200,000 clones, 80% to 95% of them seen only once. The source material was peripheral blood. These receptors originate from a man aged 60-69 years with COVID-19, enrolled during active disease. Both conserved end residues are part of each CDR3. D genes are given only for firm matches. Clone size is stated in some rows and not others, as once, few, many or a class when expanded.

j_call v_call clone_size d_call cdr3_aa cdr3_nt
TRBJ1-2 TRBV4-3 - - CASSPTGNYGYTF TGCGCCAGCAGCCCAACAGGGAACTATGGCTACACCTTC
TRBJ1-2 TRBV27 - TRBD1 CASSSGTGDGYTF TGTGCCAGCAGTTCAGGGACAGGGGATGGCTACACCTTC
TRBJ2-2 TRBV7-8 - - CASSLPLAGTGELFF TGTGCCAGCAGCTTGCCGCTAGCCGGCACCGGGGAGCTGTTTTTT
TRBJ2-7 TRBV12-3/TRBV12-4 - - CASSIQGEQYF TGTGCCAGCTCCATACAGGGTGAGCAGTACTTC
TRBJ2-7 TRBV5-4 few TRBD1 CASSLGDRGSYEQYF TGTGCCAGCAGCTTGGGGGACAGGGGAAGTTACGAGCAGTACTTC
TRBJ2-1 TRBV6-5 - TRBD2 CASSYSGLAGYNEQFF TGTGCCAGCAGTTACTCGGGACTAGCGGGTTACAATGAGCAGTTCTTC
TRBJ1-3 TRBV19 - - CASLNRDSGNTIYF TGTGCCAGTCTCAACCGGGACTCTGGAAACACCATATATTTT
TRBJ2-7 TRBV7-3 - TRBD2 CASSLATSGGVYEQYF TGTGCCAGCAGCTTAGCAACTAGCGGAGGGGTTTACGAGCAGTACTTC
TRBJ1-3 TRBV12-3/TRBV12-4 - - CATKQGSGNTIYF TGTGCCACCAAACAGGGCTCTGGAAACACCATATATTTT
TRBJ1-6 TRBV6-5 - - CASSYSTGLYSPLHF TGTGCCAGCAGTTACTCGACCGGACTATATTCACCCCTCCACTTT
TRBJ2-3 TRBV4-2 - TRBD1 CASRATGATDTQYF TGTGCCAGCAGGGCGACAGGGGCCACAGATACGCAGTATTTT
TRBJ2-7 TRBV11-2 - TRBD2 CASSPPGRGEQYF TGTGCCAGCAGCCCCCCCGGGAGGGGCGAGCAGTACTTC
TRBJ1-5 TRBV27 - - CASRSSAGIPPGNQPQHF TGTGCCAGCAGGTCCTCGGCGGGCATTCCCCCGGGCAATCAGCCCCAGCATTTT
TRBJ1-3 TRBV4-1 - TRBD1 CASSQAHGQGVTNTIYF TGCGCCAGCAGCCAAGCTCACGGACAGGGGGTTACGAACACCATATATTTT
TRBJ2-7 TRBV2 - TRBD1 CATSGGQGTYEQYF TGTGCCACGTCAGGAGGACAGGGAACCTACGAGCAGTACTTC
TRBJ2-6 TRBV28 - - CASSLVRDFSSGANVLTF TGTGCCAGCAGTTTAGTCCGGGACTTTAGCTCTGGGGCCAACGTCCTGACTTTC
TRBJ2-1 TRBV7-6 - - CASSLEAGGVNEQFF TGTGCCAGCAGCTTAGAGGCGGGCGGAGTAAATGAGCAGTTCTTC
TRBJ1-1 TRBV6-5 - - CASSKRQERTEAFF TGTGCCAGCAGTAAAAGACAGGAGAGGACTGAAGCTTTCTTT